The 4 T cell receptor beta chains given below trace back to one sample, sequenced in a study of blood T cell repertoires in COVID-19. Assay used: immunoSEQ multiplex PCR; TCRdb lists only in-frame clones, some missing. The table has about 160,000 clones, approximately 80% seen once. The material sequenced was peripheral blood. The receptors come from a man aged 55 to 69 with acute or convalescent COVID-19.

There are a few counts of this clone. V is TRBV12-3 or TRBV12-4 and J is TRBJ1-2; TRBD1 agrees at 9 bases. J gave up 8 bases and V 6 bases, and 4 bases lay outside the gene matches. This CDR3 comprises 12 residues. The CDR3 loop is CASSGQGKGYTF. The DNA of the CDR3 is TGTGCCAGCAGCGGACAGGGGAAAGGCTACACCTTC.

The rearrangement links TRBV2 to TRBJ1-1, with D hard to call. Germline-derived CDR1 and CDR2 are SNHLY and FYNNEI. V lost 2 bases to trimming and J lost 5 bases, with 9 bases between them. The CDR3 sequence is 13 residues long. CDR3 nucleotides: TGTGCCAGCAGTGAAACAAGGAGGACTGAAGCTTTCTTT. Protein: CASSETRRTEAFF.

The chain couples TRBV3-1 (or the pseudogene TRBV3-2) to TRBJ2-1; 10 bases map to TRBD2. Looked up from germline, CDR1 is LGHDT and CDR2 is YNNKEL (reference sequence). Germline trimming cut 1 base from V and 8 bases from J; bases unmatched to any gene: 8. The CDR3 sequence is 16 residues long. The CDR3 nucleotides read TGTGCCAGCAGCCAAGTGGATAGCGGGGGGTTTTATGAGCAGTTCTTC. Amino acid sequence: CASSQVDSGGFYEQFF.

V gene TRBV12-3 or TRBV12-4 combines with J gene TRBJ2-7; the D is unclear. Trimming shortened V by 2 bases and J by 1 base, and 6 bases separated the two germline ends. The CDR3 runs 13 residues. In nucleotides, the CDR3 is TGTGCCAGCAGTTTAATGCGGTCCTACGAGCAGTACTTC. It codes for CASSLMRSYEQYF.